Listed below are T cell receptor beta chains from one sample, sequenced in a study of cytomegalovirus exposure and HLA in healthy donors. Sequenced by immunoSEQ multiplex PCR; TCRdb stores in-frame clones only, minus some. The table includes 100,000 to 140,000 clones, under 85% detected once. The sample consisted of PBMCs. The receptors come from a male donor in good health and CMV-seronegative. The CDR3 runs from the conserved cysteine through the conserved F or W. The D gene is left open where the match is weak. Only some rows state a clone size, as once, few, many or a class for expanded clones.

TRBJ2-1,TRBV27,.,.,TGTGCCAGCAGTCAACGGCCTAGCCCATACAATGAGCAGTTCTTC,CASSQRPSPYNEQFF
TRBJ1-4,TRBV5-1,TRBD1,.,TGCGCCAGCAGCTGGGGACAGGGAGCCGAAAAACTGTTTTTT,CASSWGQGAEKLFF
TRBJ1-4,TRBV19,TRBD1,.,TGTGCCAGTAGTGCCCGGACAGGGATTGAAAAACTGTTTTTT,CASSARTGIEKLFF
TRBJ2-1,TRBV11-2,TRBD2,.,TGTGCCAGCAGCTTAGTTCGGACGGGAGGGCCTGCTTACAATGAGCAGTTCTTC,CASSLVRTGGPAYNEQFF
TRBJ2-7,TRBV5-4,TRBD1,.,TGTGCCAGTAGAGGGGACAGCCGCCCGTACGAGCAGTACTTC,CASRGDSRPYEQYF
TRBJ2-3,TRBV10-2,.,.,TGCGCCAGCAGTGAGGAAGCGGACCCTCGGCGCACAGATACGCAGTATTTT,CASSEEADPRRTDTQYF
TRBJ1-1,TRBV6-1,.,few,TGTGCCAGCAGTCGAACACGGAACACTGAAGCTTTCTTT,CASSRTRNTEAFF
TRBJ2-7,TRBV4-1,TRBD1,.,TGCGCCAGCAGCCAAGATCTTAGACAGGGCTCCGAGCAGTACTTC,CASSQDLRQGSEQYF
TRBJ1-1,TRBV7-9,TRBD1,.,TGTGCCAGCAGCTTAGGACAGGGGACCACTGAAGCTTTCTTT,CASSLGQGTTEAFF
TRBJ2-3,TRBV7-9,TRBD2,.,TGTGCCAGCAGCTTAGTCGGGGGGTCCCTAGGGGATACGCAGTATTTT,CASSLVGGSLGDTQYF
TRBJ2-2,TRBV10-3,TRBD1,.,TGTGCCATCAGTGACCAGGGACAGCCCAACACCGGGGAGCTGTTTTTT,CAISDQGQPNTGELFF
TRBJ2-3,TRBV7-6,.,few,TGTGCCAGCAGCTTAGTCATCACAGATACGCAGTATTTT,CASSLVITDTQYF